Listed below are T cell receptor beta chains from one sample, sequenced in a study of identical twins. MiXCR was run by TCRdb on the 5' RACE reads, yielding one entry per CDR3 protein. The sample gives approximately 350,000 distinct CDR3 sequences, about 12% of which show up once; approximately 7.9% is in the top ten. These data were also reused for a study on yellow fever vaccine responses in identical twins.

Material for sequencing was CD8+ T cells sorted from blood. The receptor source for this set is a young woman in good health. Each CDR3 is given with its conserved first and last residue. Each record gives: J gene, V gene, D gene, clone size, CDR3 protein, CDR3 DNA. The D gene is left open where the match is weak. The size entry is marked missing in some rows and otherwise reads once, few, many or a size class.

J: TRBJ1-6; V: TRBV20-1; D: TRBD1; size: NA; CDR3: CSATSTGYESPLHF; DNA: TGCAGTGCTACATCGACAGGGTATGAGTCACCCCTCCACTTT
J: TRBJ2-2; V: TRBV5-5; D: NA; size: NA; CDR3: CASSRKLVPTGELFF; DNA: TGTGCCAGCAGCCGGAAACTAGTGCCCACCGGGGAGCTGTTTTTT
J: TRBJ2-7; V: TRBV28; D: NA; size: few; CDR3: CASSLRGARGSHEQYF; DNA: TGTGCCAGCAGTTTACGGGGTGCCAGGGGCTCCCACGAGCAGTACTTC
J: TRBJ1-1; V: TRBV29-1; D: NA; size: few; CDR3: CSVPTGGAGAFF; DNA: TGCAGCGTCCCCACGGGGGGGGCAGGAGCTTTCTTT
J: TRBJ2-2; V: TRBV4-1; D: NA; size: NA; CDR3: CASSQGTANTGELFF; DNA: TGCGCCAGCAGCCAAGGGACCGCGAACACCGGGGAGCTGTTTTTT
J: TRBJ1-1; V: TRBV7-9; D: TRBD1; size: many; CDR3: CASSLGQGVAEAFF; DNA: TGTGCCAGCAGCTTAGGACAGGGCGTCGCTGAAGCTTTCTTT
J: TRBJ2-5; V: TRBV10-2; D: NA; size: NA; CDR3: CASSEDEGRRETQYF; DNA: TGCGCCAGCAGTGAAGATGAGGGTCGCCGGGAGACCCAGTACTTC
J: TRBJ1-4; V: TRBV7-9; D: NA; size: few; CDR3: CASSEGVDEKLFF; DNA: TGTGCCAGCAGCGAGGGGGTAGACGAAAAACTGTTTTTT
J: TRBJ1-1; V: TRBV19; D: NA; size: NA; CDR3: CASSLFGGRTEAFF; DNA: TGTGCCAGTAGCCTCTTTGGGGGGCGGACTGAAGCTTTCTTT
J: TRBJ1-1; V: TRBV27; D: NA; size: NA; CDR3: CASSLVPGGAQEEAFF; DNA: TGTGCCAGCAGCCTAGTTCCGGGGGGGGCACAAGAAGAAGCTTTCTTT
J: TRBJ2-2; V: TRBV19; D: TRBD1; size: NA; CDR3: CASRTGTGRSNTGELFF; DNA: TGTGCCAGTAGAACCGGGACAGGCCGATCGAACACCGGGGAGCTGTTTTTT
J: TRBJ2-2; V: TRBV12-3/TRBV12-4; D: TRBD2; size: NA; CDR3: CASSLLGEGGELFF; DNA: TGTGCCAGCAGTTTACTTGGGGAGGGCGGGGAGCTGTTTTTT
J: TRBJ2-1; V: TRBV19; D: TRBD2; size: few; CDR3: CASKIAGGYLGNEQFF; DNA: TGTGCCAGTAAAATAGCGGGGGGCTACCTAGGAAATGAGCAGTTCTTC
J: TRBJ2-3; V: TRBV15; D: TRBD2; size: NA; CDR3: CATSPSGGPTDTQYF; DNA: TGTGCCACCAGCCCTAGCGGGGGTCCTACAGATACGCAGTATTTT
J: TRBJ2-2; V: TRBV5-1; D: TRBD2; size: many; CDR3: CASSPWASGTGELFF; DNA: TGCGCCAGCAGCCCCTGGGCTAGCGGGACCGGGGAGCTGTTTTTT